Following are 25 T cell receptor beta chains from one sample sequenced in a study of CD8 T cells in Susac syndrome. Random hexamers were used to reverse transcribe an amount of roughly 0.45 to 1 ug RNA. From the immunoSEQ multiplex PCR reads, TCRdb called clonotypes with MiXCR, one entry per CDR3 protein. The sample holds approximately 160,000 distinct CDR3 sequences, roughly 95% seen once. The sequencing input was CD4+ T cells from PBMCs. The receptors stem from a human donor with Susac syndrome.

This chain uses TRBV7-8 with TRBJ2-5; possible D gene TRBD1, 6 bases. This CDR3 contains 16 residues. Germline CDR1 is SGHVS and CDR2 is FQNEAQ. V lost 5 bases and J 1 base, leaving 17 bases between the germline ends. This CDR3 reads CASSKRRDTVQETQYF. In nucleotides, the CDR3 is TGTGCCAGCAGCAAACGCCGGGACACGGTCCAAGAGACCCAGTACTTC. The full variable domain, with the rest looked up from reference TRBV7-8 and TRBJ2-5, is GAGVSQSPRYKVAKRGQDVALRCDPISGHVSLFWYQQALGQGPEFLTYFQNEAQLDKSGLPSDRFFAERPEGSVSTLKIQRTQQEDSAVYLCASSKRRDTVQETQYFGPGTRLLVL.

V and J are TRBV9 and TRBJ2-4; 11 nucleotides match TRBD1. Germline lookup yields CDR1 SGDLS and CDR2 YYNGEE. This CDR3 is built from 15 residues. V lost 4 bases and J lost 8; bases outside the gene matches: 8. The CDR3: CASSPRDRGGDIQYF. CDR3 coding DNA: TGTGCCAGCAGCCCTCGGGACAGGGGGGGGGACATTCAGTACTTC.

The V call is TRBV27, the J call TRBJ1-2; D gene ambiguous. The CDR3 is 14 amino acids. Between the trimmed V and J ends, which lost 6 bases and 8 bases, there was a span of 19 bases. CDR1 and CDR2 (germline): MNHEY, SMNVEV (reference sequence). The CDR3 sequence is CASRNLGVRGGYTF. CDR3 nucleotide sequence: TGTGCCAGCAGGAACCTCGGGGTGCGAGGAGGCTACACCTTC.

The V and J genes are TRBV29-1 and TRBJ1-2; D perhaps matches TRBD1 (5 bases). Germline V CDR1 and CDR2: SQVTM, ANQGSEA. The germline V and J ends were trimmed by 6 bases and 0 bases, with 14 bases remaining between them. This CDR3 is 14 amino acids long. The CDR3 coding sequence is TGCAGCGTCCCGCCCGGGGGAGCTAACTATGGCTACACCTTC. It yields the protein CSVPPGGANYGYTF.

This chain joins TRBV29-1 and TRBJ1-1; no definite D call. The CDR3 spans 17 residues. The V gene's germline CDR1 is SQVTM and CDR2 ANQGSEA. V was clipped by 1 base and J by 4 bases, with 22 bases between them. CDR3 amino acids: CSVEVFGSGLLGTEAFF. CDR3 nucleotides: TGCAGCGTTGAAGTCTTTGGGTCTGGGTTGTTGGGCACTGAAGCTTTCTTT.

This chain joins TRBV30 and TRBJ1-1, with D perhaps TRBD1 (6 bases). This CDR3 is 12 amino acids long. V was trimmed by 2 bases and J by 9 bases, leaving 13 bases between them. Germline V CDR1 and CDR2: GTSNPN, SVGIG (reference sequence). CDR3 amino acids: CAWSRQVDQAFF. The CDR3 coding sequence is TGTGCCTGGAGTCGACAGGTTGACCAAGCTTTCTTT.

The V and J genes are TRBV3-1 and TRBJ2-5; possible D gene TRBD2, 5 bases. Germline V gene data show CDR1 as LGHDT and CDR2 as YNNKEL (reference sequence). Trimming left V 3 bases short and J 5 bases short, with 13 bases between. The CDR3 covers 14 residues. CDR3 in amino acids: CASSQREDGETQYF. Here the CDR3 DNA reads TGTGCCAGCAGCCAGAGGGAAGATGGGGAGACCCAGTACTTC.

CDR3 nucleotides: TGTGCCAGCAGACCCCCACGGGACAGGGGGCAGGATGAGCAGTTCTTC. Translation gives CASRPPRDRGQDEQFF. The gene calls are TRBV27 and TRBJ2-1; 12 bases are a match to TRBD1. The ends lost 6 bases at V and 8 bases at J; junction bases unmatched: 11. Germline loops: CDR1 MNHEY, CDR2 SMNVEV (reference sequence). This CDR3 region has 16 residues.

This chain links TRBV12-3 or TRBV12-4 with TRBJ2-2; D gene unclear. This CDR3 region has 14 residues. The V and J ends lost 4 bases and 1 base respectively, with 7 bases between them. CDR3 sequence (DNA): TGTGCCAGCAGTTCGACTGGGAACACCGGGGAGCTGTTTTTT. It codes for CASSSTGNTGELFF.

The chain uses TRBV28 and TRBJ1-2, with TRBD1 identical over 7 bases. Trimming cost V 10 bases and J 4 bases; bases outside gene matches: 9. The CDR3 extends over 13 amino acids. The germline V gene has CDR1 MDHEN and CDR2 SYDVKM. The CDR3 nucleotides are TGTGCCATCGAACAGGGGAGCGTCTATGGCTACACCTTC. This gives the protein CAIEQGSVYGYTF.

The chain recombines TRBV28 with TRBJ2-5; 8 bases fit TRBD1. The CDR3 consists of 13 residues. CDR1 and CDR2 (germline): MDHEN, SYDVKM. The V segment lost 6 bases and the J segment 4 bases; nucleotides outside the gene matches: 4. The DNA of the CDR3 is TGTGCCAGCAGGTCAACAGGGGGAGAGACCCAGTACTTC. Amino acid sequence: CASRSTGGETQYF. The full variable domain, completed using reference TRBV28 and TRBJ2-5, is DVKVTQSSRYLVKRTGEKVFLECVQDMDHENMFWYRQDPGLGLRLIYFSYDVKMKEKGDIPEGYSVSREKKERFSLILESASTNQTSMYLCASRSTGGETQYFGPGTRLLVL.

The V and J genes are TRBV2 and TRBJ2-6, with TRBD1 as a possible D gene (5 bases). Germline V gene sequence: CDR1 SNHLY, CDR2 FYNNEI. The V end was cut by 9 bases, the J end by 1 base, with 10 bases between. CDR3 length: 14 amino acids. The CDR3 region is CARRQTSGANVLTF. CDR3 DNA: TGTGCCAGAAGACAGACATCTGGGGCCAACGTCCTGACTTTC.

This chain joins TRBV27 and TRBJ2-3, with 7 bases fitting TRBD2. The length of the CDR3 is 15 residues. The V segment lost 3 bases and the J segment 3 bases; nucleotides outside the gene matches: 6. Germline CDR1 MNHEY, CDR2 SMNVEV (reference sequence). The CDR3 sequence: CASSFRGRGTDTQYF. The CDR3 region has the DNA TGTGCCAGCAGTTTCCGCGGGAGAGGTACAGATACGCAGTATTTT.

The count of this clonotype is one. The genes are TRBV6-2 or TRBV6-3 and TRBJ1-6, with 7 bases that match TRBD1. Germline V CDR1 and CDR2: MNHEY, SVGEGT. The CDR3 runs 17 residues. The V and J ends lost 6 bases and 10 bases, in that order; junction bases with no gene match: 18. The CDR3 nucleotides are TGTGCCAGCAGCCACGGGAGACAGGGTGATTCGGAATCACCCCTCCACTTT. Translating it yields CASSHGRQGDSESPLHF.

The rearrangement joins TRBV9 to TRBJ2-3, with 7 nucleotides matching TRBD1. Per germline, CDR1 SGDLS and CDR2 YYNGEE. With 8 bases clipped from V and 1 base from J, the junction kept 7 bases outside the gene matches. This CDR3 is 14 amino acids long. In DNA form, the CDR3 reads TGTGCCAGTAACAGGGGTACCCGCACAGATACGCAGTATTTT. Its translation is CASNRGTRTDTQYF.

CDR3 DNA: TGTGCCAGCTCACCACCGGGGGACATTCAGTACTTC. Its translation: CASSPPGDIQYF. The chain couples TRBV18 to TRBJ2-4; TRBD1 or TRBD2 may be the D gene (5 bases each). The CDR3 has 12 residues. CDR1 is KGHSH, CDR2 LQKENI, per germline. V was cut by 0 bases and J by 8 bases, with 5 bases left in between.

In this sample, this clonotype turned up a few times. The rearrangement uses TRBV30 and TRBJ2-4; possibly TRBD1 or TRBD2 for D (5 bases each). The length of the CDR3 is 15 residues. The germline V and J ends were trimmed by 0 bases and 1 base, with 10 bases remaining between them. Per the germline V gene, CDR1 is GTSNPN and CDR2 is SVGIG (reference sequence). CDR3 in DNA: TGTGCCTGGAGTGTATGGGGGACCGCCAAAAACATTCAGTACTTC. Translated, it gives CAWSVWGTAKNIQYF.

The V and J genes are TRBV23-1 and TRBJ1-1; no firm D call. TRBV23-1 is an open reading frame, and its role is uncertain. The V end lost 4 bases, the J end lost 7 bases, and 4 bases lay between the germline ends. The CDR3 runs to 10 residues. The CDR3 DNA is TGCGCCAGCAGTCTAATTGAAGCTTTCTTT. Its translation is CASSLIEAFF.

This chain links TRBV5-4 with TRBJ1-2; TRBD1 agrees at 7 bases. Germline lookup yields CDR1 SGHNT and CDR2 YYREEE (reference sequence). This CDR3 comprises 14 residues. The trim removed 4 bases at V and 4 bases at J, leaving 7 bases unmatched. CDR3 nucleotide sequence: TGTGCCAGCAGCCTTGACAGGGACCTCTATGGCTACACCTTC. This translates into CASSLDRDLYGYTF.

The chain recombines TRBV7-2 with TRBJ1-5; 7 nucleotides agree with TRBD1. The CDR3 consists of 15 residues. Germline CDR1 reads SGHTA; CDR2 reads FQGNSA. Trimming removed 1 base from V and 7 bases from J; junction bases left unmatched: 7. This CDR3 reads CASSLVATGQQPQHF. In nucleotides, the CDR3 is TGTGCCAGCAGCTTAGTCGCGACAGGGCAACAGCCCCAGCATTTT.

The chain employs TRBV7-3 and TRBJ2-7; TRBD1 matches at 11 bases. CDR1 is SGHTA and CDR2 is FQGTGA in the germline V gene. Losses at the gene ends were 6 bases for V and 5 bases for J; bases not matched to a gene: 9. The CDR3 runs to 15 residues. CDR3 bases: TGTGCCAGCAGTCTTACCGGGACAGGGGGACACGAGCAGTACGTC. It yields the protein CASSLTGTGGHEQYV.

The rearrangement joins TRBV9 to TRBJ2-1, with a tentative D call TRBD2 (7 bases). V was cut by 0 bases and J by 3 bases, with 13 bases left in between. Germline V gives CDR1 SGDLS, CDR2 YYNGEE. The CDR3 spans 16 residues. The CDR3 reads CASSVGPGGNYNEQFF. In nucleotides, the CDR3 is TGTGCCAGCAGCGTAGGACCGGGGGGCAACTACAATGAGCAGTTCTTC.

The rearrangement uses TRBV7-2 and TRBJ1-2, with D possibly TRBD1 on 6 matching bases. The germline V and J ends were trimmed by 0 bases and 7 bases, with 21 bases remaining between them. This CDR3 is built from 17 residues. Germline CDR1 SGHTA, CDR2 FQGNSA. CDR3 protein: CASSLALAQGPRGGYTF. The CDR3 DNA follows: TGTGCCAGCAGCTTAGCGCTCGCTCAGGGGCCCCGCGGTGGCTACACCTTC.

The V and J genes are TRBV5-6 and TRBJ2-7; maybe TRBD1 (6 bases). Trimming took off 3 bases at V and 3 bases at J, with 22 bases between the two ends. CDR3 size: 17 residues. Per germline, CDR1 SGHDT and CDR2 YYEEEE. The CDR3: CASSSYRTGTQNYEQYF. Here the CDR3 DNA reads TGTGCCAGCAGCTCCTACCGTACCGGGACACAGAACTACGAGCAGTACTTC.

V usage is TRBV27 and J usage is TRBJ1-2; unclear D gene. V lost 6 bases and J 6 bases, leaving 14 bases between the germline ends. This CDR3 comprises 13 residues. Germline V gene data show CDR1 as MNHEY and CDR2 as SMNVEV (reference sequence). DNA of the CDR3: TGTGCCAGCAGAGCCCGATACGAGGATGGCTACACCTTC. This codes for CASRARYEDGYTF.